The T cell receptor (beta chain) described here comes from a study of OX40 agonist ivuxolimab in advanced cancers. At the level of the whole study: The costimulatory receptor OX40 (CD134) was targeted by ivuxolimab, a fully human IgG2 agonistic monoclonal antibody. Intravenous ivuxolimab was administered to patients every 2 weeks at six dose levels: 0.01, 0.1, 0.3, 1.5, 3 and 10 mg/kg. Among the roughly 50 dose-escalation patients, some 20 had hepatocellular carcinoma, approximately 15 melanoma, 9 renal cell carcinoma and 9 head and neck cancer. A male proportion of 70% to 90% and a mean age of approximately 55 years, ranging from 23 to 79, were recorded for the dose-escalation cohort. Prior anti-PD-1, anti-PD-L1 or anti-CTLA-4 therapy was permitted, and checkpoint inhibitors had been received by around 39% of dose-escalation patients. Partial responses occurred in three dose-escalation patients: two with cutaneous melanoma and one with hepatocellular carcinoma. Peripheral TCRbeta sequencing was intended to test whether TCR sequence diversity was altered and clonal T-cell expansion was caused by ivuxolimab. The paper reports the monotherapy dose-escalation portion (N ≈ 52 patients) of the phase I ivuxolimab trial.

As regards this clone: There is no known antigen for this receptor. The input lacks base qualities; no much larger clone sits a single base away.

On the study overall, not on this receptor specifically: Low levels of normalized T-cell clonal expansion were also seen in some patients who did not respond. At doses from 0.1 to 3.0 mg/kg, clonal expansion was seen in both CD4+ and CD8+ blood T cells between baseline and week 6. After ivuxolimab, CD8+ T cells had more expanded clones than CD4+ T cells on average. Partial responders in the 0.1-3.0 mg/kg groups had among the lowest normalized peripheral clonal expansion, especially among CD8+ T cells. Antigen specificity was not determined for the clonally expanded peripheral T cells.

Patients with a history of autoimmune disease or receiving systemic immunosuppression were excluded from the trial. Peripheral blood for TCR sequencing was collected from all dose cohorts at baseline, on cycle 4 day 1, and on cycle 7 day 1. The samples were taken from a phase I, first-in-human, multicenter, open-label dose-escalation trial of ivuxolimab. The trial enrolled adults with locally advanced or metastatic head and neck squamous cell, hepatocellular, melanoma or renal cell carcinoma. Before TCR sequencing, CD4+ and CD8+ T cells were separately sorted from peripheral blood. To sequence the TCRbeta CDR3 region, genomic DNA was isolated from the sorted cells. The immunoSEQ Assay was used to sequence the TCRbeta CDR3 regions. Not all clones reach the TCRdb copy of this immuneACCESS table, which keeps in-frame sequences only. Checked studies attribute under half of the gap to unresolved V genes and leave the rest unexplained. In all, the sample holds about 58,000 clones, and around 89% of those were seen once. The biggest ten clones account for around 12% of the sample.

From the cysteine up to the phenylalanine, the CDR3 has a length of 14 residues. The sequence is cut down to CDR3 DNA, 42 bases in frame from base 1. V is clipped by 6 bases and J by 0 bases, and the sequence between their germline boundaries is 12 bases long. The germline V gene specifies MNHEY as CDR1 and SVGAGI as CDR2. The sequences come from CD4+ or CD8+ T cells sorted from blood, collected in a trial of the OX40 agonist ivuxolimab. The receptor was isolated from an adult with an advanced solid tumor such as melanoma, head and neck, liver or kidney cancer. The sequence links TRBV6-5 to TRBJ2-7; TRBD1 is perhaps the D gene, given 8 matching bases. This receptor has the CDR3 CASRDRDYSYEQYF. The sequence in DNA is TGTGCCAGCAGGGACAGGGACTACTCCTACGAGCAGTACTTC.